The following is a TCR beta chain sequence with its context. Its antigen is currently unknown. TCRdb re-called the 5' RACE reads with MiXCR, one entry per CDR3 protein. Here the sample spans 450,000 or so distinct CDR3 sequences, roughly an eighth being singletons. This specimen belongs to a study of identical twins. Study conclusions and caveats: Surplus twin overlap in beta out-of-frame sequences was less pronounced. With abundant cord blood beta clonotypes, insertions were fewer; memory repertoires showed no such pattern.

With 8 bases clipped from V and 0 bases from J, the junction kept 15 bases outside the gene matches. The CDR3 length is 18 residues. Separately, the same data were catalogued under a study of yellow fever vaccine responses in identical twins.

Sequencing was performed on CD4+ T cells sorted from blood. The gene calls are TRBV12-3 or TRBV12-4 and TRBJ2-1; 8 bases are shared with TRBD2. The source of this sequence is a young woman in good health. The CDR3 coding sequence is TGTGCCAGCCATCTAAGTCCGCGGGGGGCCATCTCCTACAATGAGCAGTTCTTC. It is translated as CASHLSPRGAISYNEQFF.